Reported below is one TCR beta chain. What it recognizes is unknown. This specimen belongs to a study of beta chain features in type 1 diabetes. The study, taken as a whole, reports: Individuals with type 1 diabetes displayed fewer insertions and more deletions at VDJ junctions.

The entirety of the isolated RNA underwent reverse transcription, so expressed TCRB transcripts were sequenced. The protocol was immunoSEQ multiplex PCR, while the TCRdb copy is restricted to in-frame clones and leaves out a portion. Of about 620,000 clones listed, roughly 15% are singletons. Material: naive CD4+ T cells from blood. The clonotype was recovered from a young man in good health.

The DNA for the CDR3 is TGTGCCAGCAGTTTCCGGGACAGGGTTAGCTCCTACGAGCAGTACTTC. Amino acid sequence: CASSFRDRVSSYEQYF. The V and J genes are TRBV27 and TRBJ2-7, with 9 bases aligning to TRBD1. Per germline, CDR1 MNHEY and CDR2 SMNVEV (reference sequence). This CDR3 contains 16 residues. J was trimmed by 0 bases and V by 3 bases; bases with no gene match: 6.